The 9 T cell receptor beta chains reported below all come from one sample, sequenced in a study of shared clonotypes between healthy human individuals (dated by TCRdb to the early 2020s). CD8 naive samples consisted of CD45RO-negative cells that were positively selected for CCR7, yielding a CD45RA+CCR7+ population without TemRA cells. Library preparation was by the immunoSEQ multiplex PCR assay. Sourced from immuneACCESS, this table was stored by TCRdb with only in-frame sequences that have V and J called. A share of the clones is absent; for the studies checked, an unresolved V gene accounts for under half, and the remainder has no known explanation. Within this sample are approximately 810,000 clones, with 90% to 95% of them counted one time only. Less than 25% of the sample comes from the top ten. Material for sequencing was naive CD8+ T cells sorted from blood. In the paper's terms, the cell subset or site label means: CD45RA+CCR7+. These receptor sequences come from a man aged 30 to 45 in good health.

The count of this clone is one. This chain connects TRBV7-9 to TRBJ2-5; maybe TRBD2 (5 bases). CDR3 length: 13 residues. V was trimmed by 5 bases and J by 1 base, leaving 8 bases between them. Germline V gene lookup returns CDR1 SEHNR and CDR2 FQNEAQ (reference sequence). DNA of the CDR3: TGTGCCAGCAGCCCGCGGGTCCAAGAGACCCAGTACTTC. Translation: CASSPRVQETQYF.

The rearrangement uses TRBV6-5 and TRBJ2-5, with D uncertain. V was clipped by 6 bases and J by 4 bases, with 6 bases between them. The CDR3 contains 11 residues. Per the germline V gene, CDR1 is MNHEY and CDR2 is SVGAGI. The CDR3 is CASSAAETQYF. The CDR3 DNA reads as TGTGCCAGCAGCGCCGCAGAGACCCAGTACTTC.

J is TRBJ2-7 and V is TRBV27; TRBD2 aligns across 9 bases. The V gene's germline CDR1 is MNHEY and CDR2 SMNVEV (reference sequence). This CDR3 is 14 amino acids long. Unmatched junction bases numbered 7, after V lost 7 bases and J lost 3 bases. CDR3 nucleotides: TGTGCCAGCATGGTAGCGGGAGCGAGCTACGAGCAGTACTTC. Its translation is CASMVAGASYEQYF.

The genes are TRBV7-9 and TRBJ2-4; 7 nucleotides agree with TRBD1. The junction had 5 bases not matched to a gene; V was cut back by 0 bases and J by 0 bases. The CDR3 spans 17 residues. The germline V gene has CDR1 SEHNR and CDR2 FQNEAQ (reference sequence). CDR3 in amino acids: CASSLAEDRLAKNIQYF. The CDR3 DNA reads as TGTGCCAGCAGCTTAGCTGAGGACAGGCTAGCCAAAAACATTCAGTACTTC.

V usage is TRBV2 and J usage is TRBJ2-5; D possibly corresponds to TRBD1 (6 bases). In germline, CDR1 is SNHLY, CDR2 FYNNEI. The CDR3 is 13 residues long. The germline V and J ends were trimmed by 2 bases and 3 bases, with 7 bases remaining between them. CDR3 sequence: CASSEYREETQYF. The CDR3 DNA is TGTGCCAGCAGTGAATACAGGGAAGAGACCCAGTACTTC.

The rearrangement links TRBV9 to TRBJ2-1, with 9 bases fitting TRBD2. Trimming removed 7 bases from V and 2 bases from J; junction bases left unmatched: 4. This CDR3 is built from 14 residues. Germline assignment: CDR1 SGDLS and CDR2 YYNGEE. The CDR3 region has the DNA TGTGCCAGCGCGGGGGGGGCACCCTACAATGAGCAGTTCTTC. Translated: CASAGGAPYNEQFF.

V and J are TRBV11-3 and TRBJ2-7, with D perhaps given as TRBD1 or TRBD2 (7 bases each). In germline, CDR1 is SGHNT, CDR2 YENEEA. V lost 5 bases, J lost 5 bases, and 16 bases lay in between. The CDR3 runs to 14 residues. CDR3 protein: CASSPRGGGHEQYF. CDR3 bases: TGTGCCAGCAGCCCCCGGGGAGGGGGCCACGAGCAGTACTTC.

The rearrangement joins TRBV21-1 to TRBJ2-1; no check of the table's D call, TRBD2, against the DNA was made. TRBV21-1 represents a pseudogene. This CDR3 spans 22 amino acids. The CDR3 spells CASSKVDWENWTSIYSYNEQFF. The DNA for the CDR3 is TGTGCCAGCAGCAAAGTGGATTGGGAGAACTGGACTAGCATCTACTCCTACAATGAGCAGTTCTTC.

The chain uses TRBV4-1 and TRBJ2-7; 8 bases align to TRBD2. The V and J ends lost 5 bases and 0 bases, in that order; junction bases with no gene match: 9. CDR1 and CDR2 (germline): MGHRA, YSYEKL. The CDR3 contains 16 residues. The CDR3 loop is CASSDELAVSSYEQYF. The DNA for the CDR3 is TGCGCCAGCAGCGATGAACTAGCGGTTAGCTCCTACGAGCAGTACTTC.